Listed here are 9 T cell receptor beta chains from one sample, sequenced in a study of breast tumors, draining lymph nodes, adjacent tissues. TCRdb reprocessed the multiplex PCR reads with MiXCR, giving one entry per CDR3 protein. The sample holds approximately 210,000 distinct CDR3 sequences, roughly a third seen once. Samples came from axillary lymph nodes draining the breast cancer. The material sequenced was axillary lymph node tissue. Receptors were obtained from a female donor with breast cancer. Some clones in this sample may be carry-over from other donors' samples.

This clonotype was picked up many times. This chain joins TRBV20-1 and TRBJ2-1, with D possibly matching TRBD1 (6 bases). This CDR3 has 12 residues. Trimming stripped 6 bases from V and 4 bases from J, with 10 bases between. Germline V gene data show CDR1 as DFQATT and CDR2 as SNEGSKA (reference sequence). The CDR3 sequence is CSAPGQYNEQFF. The CDR3 DNA follows: TGCAGTGCCCCCGGACAGTACAATGAGCAGTTCTTC.

There are many counts of this clonotype. The V gene is TRBV2, the J gene TRBJ1-5; 9 nucleotides match TRBD1. The CDR3 spans 14 residues. Losses at the gene ends were 2 bases for V and 6 bases for J; bases not matched to a gene: 2. CDR1 and CDR2 from the germline V gene are SNHLY and FYNNEI. The DNA for the CDR3 is TGTGCCAGCAGTGAAACAGGGGGCGGTCAGCCCCAGCATTTT. Translating gives CASSETGGGQPQHF.

This CDR3 is CASSLGVRGDEQYF. The CDR3 nucleotides are TGTGCCAGCAGCTTAGGAGTCAGGGGAGACGAGCAGTACTTC. This rearrangement joins TRBV7-2 to TRBJ2-7; D might be TRBD1 (6 bases). From germline, CDR1 is SGHTA and CDR2 FQGNSA. The CDR3 is 14 amino acids. V was pared by 1 base and J by 5 bases, with 12 bases between.

The rearrangement joins TRBV6-1 to TRBJ2-1, with 7 bases that match TRBD2. The germline V gene has CDR1 MNHNS and CDR2 SASEGT. V lost 6 bases and J lost 5; bases outside the gene matches: 10. The CDR3 extends over 15 amino acids. This chain's CDR3 is CASRRSTRGNNEQFF. CDR3 sequence (DNA): TGTGCCAGCAGGCGGTCGACGCGGGGGAACAATGAGCAGTTCTTC.

The chain recombines TRBV12-3 or TRBV12-4 with TRBJ2-5; 8 bases fit TRBD1. CDR3 length: 13 residues. V trimming: 5 bases; J trimming: 7 bases; junction bases outside the gene matches: 6. CDR3 coding DNA: TGTGCCAGCAGTGCAATAGGACAGGGGACCCAGTACTTC. Protein sequence: CASSAIGQGTQYF.

Turning to this clonotype: This may be a read error: a much more frequent sequence differs by one nucleotide. J is TRBJ2-5 and V is TRBV18, with TRBD1 identical over 8 bases. CDR3 length equals 15 residues. After removal of 4 bases from V and 11 bases from J, the junction contained 15 bases not matched to a gene. The germline V gene encodes CDR1 KGHSH and CDR2 LQKENI. The CDR3 bases are TGTGCCAGCTCACGAGACAGGGGTTCCTACAATGAGCAGTACTTC. It translates to CASSRDRGSYNEQYF.

In its sample, this clonotype was seen a few times. This chain joins TRBV10-1 and TRBJ2-1, with 7 positions matching TRBD1. V shed 8 bases, J shed 9 bases, and the junction held 4 bases outside the gene matches. Per germline, CDR1 WNHNN and CDR2 SYGVQD (reference sequence). The CDR3 sequence is 11 residues long. The CDR3 sequence is CASSGDSEQFF. The CDR3 DNA sequence: TGCGCCAGCTCCGGGGACAGTGAGCAGTTCTTC.

The chain couples TRBV30 to TRBJ2-5, with unresolved D. The CDR3 is 13 amino acids. The germline gives CDR1 GTSNPN, CDR2 SVGIG (reference sequence). With 3 bases removed from V and 1 base from J, the gap between germline ends came to 9 bases. CDR3 DNA: TGTGCCTGGAGAGGTGCGTTCCAAGAGACCCAGTACTTC. This encodes CAWRGAFQETQYF. The whole variable domain, remainder taken from reference TRBV30 and TRBJ2-5, is SQTIHQWPATLVQPVGSPLSLECTVEGTSNPNLYWYRQAAGRGLQLLFYSVGIGQISSEVPQNLSASRPQDRQFILSSKKLLLSDSGFYLCAWRGAFQETQYFGPGTRLLVL.

This clonotype was seen many times. The J gene is TRBJ2-2, the V gene TRBV24-1, with a tentative D call TRBD1 (6 bases). CDR1 and CDR2 from the germline V gene are KGHDR and SFDVKD. Deletions cut 5 bases from V and 6 bases from J, with 12 bases between. The CDR3 loop spans 14 amino acids. The CDR3 is CATSGGQYAGELFF. CDR3 nucleotides: TGTGCCACCAGTGGCGGACAGTACGCCGGGGAGCTGTTTTTT.